Sequencing of this T cell receptor (beta chain) was carried out in a study of T cell clones after liver transplantation. Study information: TCRbeta sequencing after a pre-transplant mixed lymphocyte reaction identified graft-donor-reactive clones, later tracked in post-transplant blood. Apart from a few HCV-positive recipients, transplants were for non-autoimmune, non-viral reasons. Without induction therapy, subjects received standard immunosuppression until 12-24 months post-transplant. Blood was drawn pre-transplant, before withdrawal, and after full or failed withdrawal.

Clones were sequenced by immunoSEQ multiplex PCR, and TCRdb holds only the in-frame ones, with some missing. The sample records 35,000 to 45,000 clones, around 83% being singletons. Germline V gives CDR1 ENHRY, CDR2 SYGVKD. This CDR3 is built from 17 residues. V lost 2 bases, J lost 5 bases, and 10 bases stayed unmatched. The sequence was collected from a human patient who received a liver transplant. Some T cells may be provided by the graft donor. The chain joins TRBV10-3 to TRBJ2-5, with 11 bases that match TRBD1. The starting material was CD4+ T cells from blood, obtained 24 months after liver transplant. The CDR3 loop is CAISELPGQGVEETQYF. DNA of the CDR3: TGTGCCATCAGTGAGCTCCCGGGACAGGGGGTCGAGGAGACCCAGTACTTC.